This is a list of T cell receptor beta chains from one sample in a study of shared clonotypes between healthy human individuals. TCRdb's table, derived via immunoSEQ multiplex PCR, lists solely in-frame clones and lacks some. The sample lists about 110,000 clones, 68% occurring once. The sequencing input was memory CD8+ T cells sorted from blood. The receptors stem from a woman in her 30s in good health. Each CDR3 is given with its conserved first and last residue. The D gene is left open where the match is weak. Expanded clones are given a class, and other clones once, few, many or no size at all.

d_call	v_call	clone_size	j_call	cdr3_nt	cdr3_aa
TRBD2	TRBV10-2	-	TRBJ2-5	TGCGCCAGCAGTGAGGGGGGGGGAAGGACCCAGTACTTC	CASSEGGGRTQYF
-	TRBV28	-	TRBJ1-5	TGTGCCAGCAAGGCACGGGCCAGCAATCAGCCCCAGCATTTT	CASKARASNQPQHF
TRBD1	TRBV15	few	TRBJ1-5	TGTGCCACCAGCAGAGATTCAGTAGAGACAGGGGGTTATTATAGCAATCAGCCCCAGCATTTT	CATSRDSVETGGYYSNQPQHF
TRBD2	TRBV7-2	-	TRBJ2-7	TGTGCCAGCAGCTTAGAGGACAGACTAGCGCCCTATCCCTCCTACGAGCAGTACTTC	CASSLEDRLAPYPSYEQYF
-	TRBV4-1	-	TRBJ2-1	TGCGCCAGCAGCCAGGATCAAAGCTCCTACAATGAGCAGTTCTTC	CASSQDQSSYNEQFF
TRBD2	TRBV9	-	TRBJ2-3	TGTGCCAGCAGCGAGACAGCGGGAATTGGCACAGATACGCAGTATTTT	CASSETAGIGTDTQYF
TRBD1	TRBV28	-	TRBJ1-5	TGTGCCAGCGGGGAGGGACAGGGCAATCAGCCCCAGCATTTT	CASGEGQGNQPQHF
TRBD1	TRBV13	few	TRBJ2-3	TGTGCCAGTACGGACAGGGGACCAGATACGCAGTATTTT	CASTDRGPDTQYF
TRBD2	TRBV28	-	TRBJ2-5	TGTGCCAGCAGCCACGGGTCTAGCGGGTCCGAGACCCAGTACTTC	CASSHGSSGSETQYF
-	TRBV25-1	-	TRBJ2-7	TGTGCCAGCAGTGGGTCAGGGGCTGGATCCTACGAGCAGTACTTC	CASSGSGAGSYEQYF
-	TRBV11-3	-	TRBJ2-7	TGTGCCAGCAGCCCTACTGAGGGGCCGAGCTCCTACGAGCAGTACTTC	CASSPTEGPSSYEQYF
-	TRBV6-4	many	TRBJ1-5	TGTGCCAGCAGTGAGGGGGAGCGTCAGCCCCAGCATTTT	CASSEGERQPQHF
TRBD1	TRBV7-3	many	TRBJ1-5	TGTGCCAGCAGCTTTGACAGGGGGCAGCCCCAGCATTTT	CASSFDRGQPQHF
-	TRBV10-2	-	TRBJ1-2	TGCGCCAGCAGTGAGGTCAGACGGCGGTCCGCCAACTATGGCTACACCTTC	CASSEVRRRSANYGYTF
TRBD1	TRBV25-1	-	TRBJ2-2	TGTGCCAGCAGTGAAGACAGGGGGAGCGGGGAGCTGTTTTTT	CASSEDRGSGELFF
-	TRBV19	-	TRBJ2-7	TGTGCCAGTAGTATAAGCAGCGAGCCCTCCTACGAGCAGTACTTC	CASSISSEPSYEQYF
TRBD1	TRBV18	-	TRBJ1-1	TGTGCCAGCTCACCACCGAGGAACAGGGGCTGGACTGAAGCTTTCTTT	CASSPPRNRGWTEAFF
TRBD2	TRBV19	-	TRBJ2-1	TGTGCCAGTAGCCTTCTAGCGGTAGGGAATGAGCAGTTCTTC	CASSLLAVGNEQFF
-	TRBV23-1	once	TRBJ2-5	TGCGCCAGCAGTCATAGTCAACCCAGGGGAGAATCGGAGACCCAGTACTTC	CASSHSQPRGESETQYF
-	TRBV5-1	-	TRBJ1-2	TGCGCCAGCAGCTTCGATGCTAACCCTTCAGGCTACACCTTC	CASSFDANPSGYTF
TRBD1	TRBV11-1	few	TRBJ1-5	TGTGCCAGCAGCTCGACAGGGGGCGGCGATCAGCCCCAGCATTTT	CASSSTGGGDQPQHF
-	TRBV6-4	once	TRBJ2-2	TGTGCCAGCAGTGACTCGCACGGGGGCACCGGGGAGCTGTTTTTT	CASSDSHGGTGELFF
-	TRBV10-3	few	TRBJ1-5	TGTGCCATCAGTGAAGCAGGGACAAATCAGCCCCAGCATTTT	CAISEAGTNQPQHF
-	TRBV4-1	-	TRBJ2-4	TGCGCCAGCAGCCAAGGGACCGATACCCTAGCCAAAAACATTCAGTACTTC	CASSQGTDTLAKNIQYF
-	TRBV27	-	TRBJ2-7	TGTGCCAGCAGTTTGTCCAGGTCCTACGAGCAGTACTTC	CASSLSRSYEQYF
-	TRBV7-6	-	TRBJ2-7	TGTGCCAGCAGCTTCCGGGACGGCTACGAGCAGTACTTC	CASSFRDGYEQYF
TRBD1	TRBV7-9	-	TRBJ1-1	TGTGCCAGCAGCGACAGGGGGCGATACACTGAAGCTTTCTTT	CASSDRGRYTEAFF
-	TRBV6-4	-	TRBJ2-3	TGTGCCAGCAGCTTAGAATGGGCAGGGGGGAGCACAGATACGCAGTATTTT	CASSLEWAGGSTDTQYF
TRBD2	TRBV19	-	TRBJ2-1	TGTGCCAGTAGTATAGACTCTAGCGGGAGGGGGCAGTTCTTC	CASSIDSSGRGQFF
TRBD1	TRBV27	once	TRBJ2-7	TGTGCCAGCAGTTTAGGGCAGGGGGCAGGCGAGCAGTACTTC	CASSLGQGAGEQYF
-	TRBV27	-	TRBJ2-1	TGTGCCAGCAGCCCCTTCGGCAATGAGCAGTTCTTC	CASSPFGNEQFF
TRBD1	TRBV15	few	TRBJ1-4	TGTGCCACCAGCATCGATAACCAGGGGGCTAATGAAAAACTGTTTTTT	CATSIDNQGANEKLFF
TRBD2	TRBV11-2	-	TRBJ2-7	TGTGCCAGCAGCTTTGGTTCTAGCGGATTCTACGAGCAGTACTTC	CASSFGSSGFYEQYF
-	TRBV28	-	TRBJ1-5	TGTGCCAGCAGTTTATTAGGGCTTGGGAGGACTGGGGGCAATCAGCCCCAGCATTTT	CASSLLGLGRTGGNQPQHF
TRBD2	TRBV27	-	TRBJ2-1	TGTGCCAGCAGTTCCCCCGGGACTAACGCCTACAATGAGCAGTTCTTC	CASSSPGTNAYNEQFF
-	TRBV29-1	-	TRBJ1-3	TGCAGCGTTCGGCAGGCTGGAAACACCATATATTTT	CSVRQAGNTIYF
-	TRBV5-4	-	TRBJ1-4	TGTGCCAGCAGCTCCCCGGCAGAAAAACTGTTTTTT	CASSSPAEKLFF
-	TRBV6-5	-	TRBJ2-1	TGTGCCAGCAAAAACAACAATGAGCAGTTCTTC	CASKNNNEQFF
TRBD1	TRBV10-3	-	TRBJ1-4	TGTGCCATCAGTGAGAAGGACAGGGGGGCGTATAATGAAAAACTGTTTTTT	CAISEKDRGAYNEKLFF
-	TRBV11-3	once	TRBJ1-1	TGTGCCAGCAGCTTAGAACGGGTGAACACTGAAGCTTTCTTT	CASSLERVNTEAFF
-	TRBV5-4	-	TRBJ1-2	TGTGCCAGCAGCATGAATAGCTATGGCTACACCTTC	CASSMNSYGYTF
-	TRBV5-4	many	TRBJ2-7	TGTGCCAGCAGCCCCGGGACACACTACGAGCAGTACTTC	CASSPGTHYEQYF
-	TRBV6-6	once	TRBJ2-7	TGTGCCAGCAGTCTGACTGTCTACGAGCAGTACTTC	CASSLTVYEQYF
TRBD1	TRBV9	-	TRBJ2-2	TGTGCCAGCAGCGGACAGGGCACCGGGGAGCTGTTTTTT	CASSGQGTGELFF
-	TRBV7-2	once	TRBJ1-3	TGTGCCAGCAGCTTCGGGGGGCTCGGAAACACCATATATTTT	CASSFGGLGNTIYF
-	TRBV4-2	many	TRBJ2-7	TGTGCCAGCAGCCAAGGCAGTCAATCCTACGAGCAGTACTTC	CASSQGSQSYEQYF
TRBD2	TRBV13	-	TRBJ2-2	TGTGCCAGCAGCGTACTAGCGGGAGGCTTAACCGGGGAGCTGTTTTTT	CASSVLAGGLTGELFF
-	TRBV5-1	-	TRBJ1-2	TGCGCCAGCACCCCGGATAACTATGGCTACACCTTC	CASTPDNYGYTF
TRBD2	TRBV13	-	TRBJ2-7	TGTGCCAGCAGCTTTAGGGAGGGAGACGAGCAGTACTTC	CASSFREGDEQYF
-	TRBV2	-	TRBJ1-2	TGTGCCAGCAGCCTCGGGACCCTAAGCGTCTACACCTTC	CASSLGTLSVYTF
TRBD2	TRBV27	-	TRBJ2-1	TGTGCCAGCATCCCCTTTAATTCGGGAGGGAGCTCCTACAATGAGCAGTTCTTC	CASIPFNSGGSSYNEQFF
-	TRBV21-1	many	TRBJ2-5	TGTGCCAGCAAGAGCCGGGACAGCCAAGAGACCCAGTACTTC	CASKSRDSQETQYF